The 11 T cell receptor beta chains below all came from one sample that was sequenced in a study of cytomegalovirus exposure and HLA in healthy donors. Use of 60 Vbeta and 13 Jbeta primers characterized the PCR. Only in-frame clones appear in the TCRdb table, and some are missing; sequencing was by immunoSEQ multiplex PCR. The sample has 150,000 to 200,000 clones, 75% to 85% seen once; the top ten hold approximately 2.4%. The sample was PBMCs. The receptors were gathered from a woman aged 45-60 years in good health and CMV-seronegative.

The chain couples TRBV5-4 to TRBJ1-1; D is uncertain. V lost 3 bases and J lost 1, with 13 bases in between. The CDR3 has 15 residues. Germline CDR1 SGHNT, CDR2 YYREEE (reference sequence). Written as DNA, the CDR3 is TGTGCCAGCAGCTCAGGCGGGTCAGCGAACACTGAAGCTTTCTTT. Translating gives CASSSGGSANTEAFF. The full variable domain, completed using reference TRBV5-4 and TRBJ1-1, is ETGVTQSPTHLIKTRGQQVTLRCSSQSGHNTVSWYQQALGQGPQFIFQYYREEENGRGNFPPRFSGLQFPNYSSELNVNALELDDSALYLCASSSGGSANTEAFFGQGTRLTVV.

This clone came up once. The chain links TRBV7-9 to TRBJ2-3; the match to TRBD1 covers 8 bases. Germline V CDR1 and CDR2: SEHNR, FQNEAQ (reference sequence). The CDR3 length is 14 residues. The V gene end was trimmed by 6 bases and the J gene end by 5 bases; junction bases not matched to a gene: 7. CDR3 sequence reads: CASSRDRGRDTQYF. The CDR3 nucleotides read TGTGCCAGCAGTCGCGACAGGGGTCGAGATACGCAGTATTTT.

The chain uses TRBV7-2 and TRBJ2-2; 10 bases map to TRBD1. This CDR3 comprises 18 residues. Per germline, CDR1 SGHTA and CDR2 FQGNSA. With V trimmed by 4 bases and J by 1 base, 9 bases remained unmatched. CDR3 bases: TGTGCCAGCAGCTCCCCGGGACAGGGGCTGAGGAACACCGGGGAGCTGTTTTTT. It is translated as CASSSPGQGLRNTGELFF.

The chain links TRBV19 to TRBJ2-5, with D unclear. The CDR3 runs to 14 residues. Germline V CDR1 and CDR2: LNHDA, SQIVND (reference sequence). The V and J ends lost 0 bases and 2 bases respectively, with 7 bases between them. CDR3 in amino acids: CASSIEPAQETQYF. The CDR3 nucleotides are TGTGCCAGTAGTATAGAACCAGCGCAAGAGACCCAGTACTTC.

The chain couples TRBV4-3 to TRBJ2-1, with 10 positions matching TRBD2. The junction had 8 bases not matched to a gene; V was cut back by 5 bases and J by 7 bases. Germline V CDR1 and CDR2: LGHNA, YSLEER. The CDR3 spans 15 residues. Here the CDR3 reads CASSDSSGSINEQFF. The CDR3 DNA sequence: TGCGCCAGCAGCGATTCTAGCGGGAGTATTAATGAGCAGTTCTTC.

This chain links TRBV5-1 with TRBJ2-3, with 9 bases fitting TRBD1. V shed 4 bases, J shed 0 bases, and the junction held 6 bases outside the gene matches. Germline V gene data show CDR1 as SGHRS and CDR2 as YFSETQ. The CDR3 covers 16 residues. CDR3 residues: CASSTGQGLSTDTQYF. The CDR3, as DNA: TGCGCCAGCAGCACGGGACAGGGTTTAAGCACAGATACGCAGTATTTT.

This clone was picked up a small number of times. The genes are TRBV5-6 and TRBJ1-4; D is unclear. This CDR3 has 14 amino acids. Germline values: CDR1 SGHDT, CDR2 YYEEEE. Trimming removed 0 bases from V and 7 bases from J, with 10 bases in between. The CDR3 spells CASSLAGSAEKLFF. The CDR3 bases are TGTGCCAGCAGCTTGGCCGGGTCTGCTGAAAAACTGTTTTTT.

Only one count was recorded for this clone. V gene TRBV13 combines with J gene TRBJ2-4; D perhaps matches TRBD1 (6 bases). The CDR3 extends over 13 amino acids. Trimming shortened V by 6 bases and J by 9 bases, and 15 bases separated the two germline ends. The germline gives CDR1 PRHDT, CDR2 FYEKMQ (reference sequence). The CDR3 sequence: CASSSLEGGIQYF. The CDR3 DNA follows: TGTGCCAGCAGTTCCCTTGAAGGGGGCATTCAGTACTTC.

J is TRBJ2-1 and V is TRBV27; no definite D call. Looked up from germline, CDR1 is MNHEY and CDR2 is SMNVEV (reference sequence). V was cut by 6 bases and J by 7 bases, with 19 bases left in between. This CDR3 is built from 15 residues. The chain's CDR3 is CASSLPGSSRNEQFF. CDR3 DNA sequence: TGTGCCAGCAGCTTGCCCGGGTCGTCGAGGAATGAGCAGTTCTTC.

This clone was detected only a few times. The chain carries TRBV5-6 and TRBJ2-7, with D hard to call. The V gene lost 1 base and the J gene lost 3 bases, with 14 bases spanning the gap. Germline CDR1 is SGHDT and CDR2 is YYEEEE. This CDR3 has 15 residues. The CDR3 here is CASSLLDRVGYEQYF. The CDR3 region has the DNA TGTGCCAGCAGCTTGCTTGACCGGGTTGGCTACGAGCAGTACTTC.

The chain uses TRBV6-1 and TRBJ2-5, with TRBD2 matching 10 bases. V shed 3 bases and J 2 bases; nucleotides not matched to a gene: 9. The CDR3 length is 17 residues. CDR1 and CDR2 (germline): MNHNS, SASEGT. Here the CDR3 reads CASSDELVAGGQETQYF. DNA for the CDR3: TGTGCCAGCAGTGATGAGCTGGTAGCGGGAGGACAAGAGACCCAGTACTTC.